The rows below give T cell receptor beta chains drawn from one sample of a study of response to subunit inactivated influenza vaccine. Via MiXCR, TCRdb re-called the RT-PCR reads, giving one row per CDR3 protein. The sample includes approximately 300,000 distinct CDR3 sequences, around 22% seen only once; the top ten take about 9.3%. The specimen comprised PBMCs from blood, sampled less than 22 months after vaccination. These TCRs come from a man aged 45 to 70 who received an inactivated influenza vaccine. Both conserved end residues are part of each CDR3. A D gene is named only where the DNA matches it firmly. Only part of the rows carry a size: once, few, many, or a class if the clone is expanded.

D: TRBD1; J: TRBJ1-2; V: TRBV11-2; size: once; length: 16; DNA: TGTGCCAGCAGCTCAAGTTGGGACAGGACTAACTATGGCTACACCTTC; CDR3: CASSSSWDRTNYGYTF
D: -; J: TRBJ1-1; V: TRBV29-1; size: few; length: 12; DNA: TGCAGCGCCCGAATGGAGAACACTGAAGCTTTCTTT; CDR3: CSARMENTEAFF
D: TRBD1; J: TRBJ2-1; V: TRBV29-1; size: -; length: 13; DNA: TGCAGCCTCCGACAGGGTAGCTACAATGAGCAGTTCTTC; CDR3: CSLRQGSYNEQFF
D: -; J: TRBJ2-5; V: TRBV4-3; size: -; length: 13; DNA: TGCGCCAGCAGCCAATTCACCTCTGAGACCCAGTACTTC; CDR3: CASSQFTSETQYF
D: -; J: TRBJ2-7; V: TRBV6-5; size: few; length: 16; DNA: TGTGCCAGCAGTTCAATGGGGACCCTCCTCCTTTACGAGCAGTACTTC; CDR3: CASSSMGTLLLYEQYF
D: TRBD1; J: TRBJ1-2; V: TRBV7-8; size: -; length: 15; DNA: TGTGCCAGCAGCTCCAGGAGGGACAGGGGGGGTGGCTACACCTTC; CDR3: CASSSRRDRGGGYTF
D: -; J: TRBJ1-1; V: TRBV7-9; size: many; length: 14; DNA: TGTGCCAGCAGCTTAAAGGGCCTGAACACTGAAGCTTTCTTT; CDR3: CASSLKGLNTEAFF
D: -; J: TRBJ1-5; V: TRBV12-3/TRBV12-4; size: -; length: 16; DNA: TGTGCCAGCAGCCCCGTCGATCGAGGTCAGGGTCAGCCCCAGCATTTT; CDR3: CASSPVDRGQGQPQHF
D: -; J: TRBJ1-1; V: TRBV12-3/TRBV12-4; size: few; length: 10; DNA: TGTGCCAGCAGCCCCGCGGGAGCTTTCTTT; CDR3: CASSPAGAFF
D: TRBD1; J: TRBJ2-5; V: TRBV6-2/TRBV6-3; size: few; length: 18; DNA: TGTGCCAGCAATAATTCGAGAGTCCGGGACAGGGCTCAAGAGACCCAGTACTTC; CDR3: CASNNSRVRDRAQETQYF
D: TRBD1; J: TRBJ2-5; V: TRBV5-1; size: few; length: 15; DNA: TGCGCCAGCAGCTCGGGGACAGGGGGCTTGGAGACCCAGTACTTC; CDR3: CASSSGTGGLETQYF
D: -; J: TRBJ2-7; V: TRBV4-3; size: -; length: 15; DNA: TGCGCCAGCAGCCAAGACGTTAGTTCATTCTACGAGCAGTACTTC; CDR3: CASSQDVSSFYEQYF
D: TRBD2; J: TRBJ2-2; V: TRBV5-1; size: -; length: 17; DNA: TGCGCCAGCAGCTTGACAAGAGGGACTACCTTATCGGGGGAGCTGTTTTTT; CDR3: CASSLTRGTTLSGELFF
D: -; J: TRBJ1-2; V: TRBV21-1; size: -; length: 16; DNA: TGTGCCAGCAGCGCCGGAGGAACAGGAGATAACTATGGCTACACCTTC; CDR3: CASSAGGTGDNYGYTF
D: TRBD2; J: TRBJ2-3; V: TRBV7-8; size: -; length: 15; DNA: TGTGCCAGCAGCTTAAGGACTAGCCGCACAGATACGCAGTATTTT; CDR3: CASSLRTSRTDTQYF
D: -; J: TRBJ1-2; V: TRBV2; size: many; length: 15; DNA: TGTGCCAGCATTAAATCGGGGCGACCCGGGGGAGGCTACACCTTC; CDR3: CASIKSGRPGGGYTF
D: -; J: TRBJ1-1; V: TRBV7-9; size: -; length: 15; DNA: TGTGCCAGCAGCTCTTCGGACAGCTGGCGCACTGAAGCTTTCTTT; CDR3: CASSSSDSWRTEAFF
D: -; J: TRBJ1-5; V: TRBV7-9; size: few; length: 15; DNA: TGTGCCAGCAGCTTAGGCAGGGGCTATGATCAGCCCCAGCATTTT; CDR3: CASSLGRGYDQPQHF
D: -; J: TRBJ2-2; V: TRBV7-9; size: few; length: 17; DNA: TGTGCCAGCAGCTTAGCGGCTGGGGTCCTACTTACCGGGGAGCTGTTTTTT; CDR3: CASSLAAGVLLTGELFF
D: -; J: TRBJ1-6; V: TRBV6-2/TRBV6-3; size: -; length: 15; DNA: TGTGCCAGCAGTTACGGGAGCTCCTATAATTCACCCCTCCACTTT; CDR3: CASSYGSSYNSPLHF
D: -; J: TRBJ2-3; V: TRBV4-3; size: once; length: 19; DNA: TGCGCCAGCAGCCAAGAACCCCCCGTGTCAACACCTAGCACAGATACGCAGTATTTT; CDR3: CASSQEPPVSTPSTDTQYF
D: TRBD2; J: TRBJ2-5; V: TRBV15; size: -; length: 18; DNA: TGTGCCACCAGCAGAACCCGGGCTAGCGGGGGGGCACAAGAGACCCAGTACTTC; CDR3: CATSRTRASGGAQETQYF
D: TRBD1; J: TRBJ1-6; V: TRBV7-9; size: -; length: 15; DNA: TGTGCCAGCAGCGGGGACAGGGGAGTAGTCTCACCCCTCCACTTT; CDR3: CASSGDRGVVSPLHF
D: TRBD1; J: TRBJ1-2; V: TRBV24-1; size: -; length: 15; DNA: TGTGCCACCAGTGTCCGGACAGGGGTGAAAAATGGCTACACCTTC; CDR3: CATSVRTGVKNGYTF
D: TRBD2; J: TRBJ2-7; V: TRBV10-3; size: -; length: 14; DNA: TGTGCCATCAGTTCCGGGACTAGCGGGGACGAGCAGTACTTC; CDR3: CAISSGTSGDEQYF
D: -; J: TRBJ2-7; V: TRBV5-6; size: few; length: 13; DNA: TGTGCCAGCAGCTTTCAGGGCTCCTACGAGCAGTACTTC; CDR3: CASSFQGSYEQYF
D: TRBD1; J: TRBJ1-5; V: TRBV19; size: -; length: 13; DNA: TGTGCCAGTAGAGGGGACAGGGCTAAGCCCCAGCATTTT; CDR3: CASRGDRAKPQHF
D: -; J: TRBJ1-1; V: TRBV5-1; size: many; length: 13; DNA: TGCGCCAGCAGCGTCTCAGGGTACACTGAAGCTTTCTTT; CDR3: CASSVSGYTEAFF
D: TRBD2; J: TRBJ2-3; V: TRBV10-3; size: -; length: 16; DNA: TGTGCCATCAGTGAGCCGGGACTAGCGGGGGGGTATACGCAGTATTTT; CDR3: CAISEPGLAGGYTQYF
D: -; J: TRBJ2-3; V: TRBV10-3; size: many; length: 11; DNA: TGTGCCACTACAGGGACAGATACGCAGTATTTT; CDR3: CATTGTDTQYF
D: TRBD1; J: TRBJ1-1; V: TRBV5-1; size: -; length: 15; DNA: TGCGCCAGCAAACAGGGGGCGCCTGGTGGTACTGAAGCTTTCTTT; CDR3: CASKQGAPGGTEAFF
D: -; J: TRBJ1-1; V: TRBV14; size: -; length: 13; DNA: TGTGCCAGCAGCCGCAAGGCGAACACTGAAGCTTTCTTT; CDR3: CASSRKANTEAFF
D: TRBD1; J: TRBJ2-7; V: TRBV20-1; size: -; length: 14; DNA: TGCAGTGCTTCTCAGGGGGCCCAGTCCGACGAGCAGTACTTC; CDR3: CSASQGAQSDEQYF
D: TRBD1; J: TRBJ2-1; V: TRBV6-1; size: -; length: 14; DNA: TGTGCCAGCAGTCCGCAGGGGGCGGGACGTGAGCAGTTCTTC; CDR3: CASSPQGAGREQFF
D: TRBD2; J: TRBJ2-1; V: TRBV6-2/TRBV6-3; size: few; length: 17; DNA: TGTGCCAGCAGCAGGTTTACTTTAGCGGGCAGCTACAATGAGCAGTTCTTC; CDR3: CASSRFTLAGSYNEQFF
D: -; J: TRBJ2-3; V: TRBV6-1; size: -; length: 16; DNA: TGTGCCAGCAGTGAACATTCGGCGGTTGGCACAGATACGCAGTATTTT; CDR3: CASSEHSAVGTDTQYF
D: TRBD1; J: TRBJ2-1; V: TRBV12-3/TRBV12-4; size: few; length: 16; DNA: TGTGCCAGCAGGGGGACAGGGGCGATCCCCTACAATGAGCAGTTCTTC; CDR3: CASRGTGAIPYNEQFF
D: -; J: TRBJ1-2; V: TRBV6-6; size: -; length: 13; DNA: TGTGCCAGCAGTTACTCAACTCGCTATGGCTACACCTTC; CDR3: CASSYSTRYGYTF